The 27 T cell receptor beta chains below were found in one sample sequenced in a study of shared clonotypes between healthy human individuals. Profiled with immunoSEQ multiplex PCR; TCRdb holds only in-frame clones, not every one. The sample contains about 2.4 million clones, approximately 94% of which appear only once. Specimen: naive CD4+ T cells from PBMCs. Subset in this sample: CD45RA+ positively selected. Receptors were obtained from a man between 18 and 35 years old in good health. Some clones in this sample may be carry-over from other donors' samples.

This chain joins TRBV28 and TRBJ2-1; 8 positions match TRBD2. The CDR3 loop spans 16 amino acids. The V and J ends lost 9 bases and 3 bases, in that order; junction bases with no gene match: 13. Germline V gene lookup returns CDR1 MDHEN and CDR2 SYDVKM. Written as DNA, the CDR3 is TGTGCCAGTTCTCACCGGGGGGGAGGTCGCTACAATGAGCAGTTCTTC. Translating it yields CASSHRGGGRYNEQFF.

This chain connects TRBV15 to TRBJ1-2; 8 nucleotides line up with TRBD1. With V trimmed by 4 bases and J by 8 bases, 9 bases remained unmatched. The CDR3 consists of 14 residues. The germline V gene has CDR1 LNHNV and CDR2 YYDKDF (reference sequence). CDR3 DNA sequence: TGTGCCACCAGCAAGGACAGGGCGGGCGGCGGCTACACCTTC. The encoded protein is CATSKDRAGGGYTF.

V is TRBV5-1 and J is TRBJ2-3, with D possibly matching TRBD2 (6 bases). The germline V gene has CDR1 SGHRS and CDR2 YFSETQ. The CDR3 length is 17 residues. Trimming pared 0 bases from V and 1 base from J, leaving 15 bases between. The CDR3 sequence: CASSLEVGGQGTDTQYF. DNA of the CDR3: TGCGCCAGCAGCTTGGAGGTAGGAGGGCAGGGCACAGATACGCAGTATTTT.

The CDR3 loop reads CASSPHERWGETQYF. In nucleotides, the CDR3 is TGTGCCAGCAGCCCCCATGAGAGGTGGGGAGAGACCCAGTACTTC. V and J are TRBV9 and TRBJ2-5; D is ambiguous. Per germline, CDR1 SGDLS and CDR2 YYNGEE. The CDR3 has 15 amino acids. The ends were cut back, 4 bases at V and 4 bases at J, with 17 bases in the middle.

CDR3 sequence: CASSLTGANEKLFF. The CDR3 DNA follows: TGTGCCAGCAGCTTGACAGGGGCGAATGAAAAACTGTTTTTT. J is TRBJ1-4 and V is TRBV7-9; TRBD1 agrees at 8 bases. J gave up 5 bases and V 3 bases, and 2 bases lay outside the gene matches. Germline values: CDR1 SEHNR, CDR2 FQNEAQ (reference sequence). The CDR3 totals 14 residues.

V and J are TRBV28 and TRBJ2-5; 7 bases fit TRBD1. CDR3 length: 13 amino acids. Germline V gene sequence: CDR1 MDHEN, CDR2 SYDVKM. With 8 bases clipped from V and 0 bases from J, the junction kept 3 bases outside the gene matches. The CDR3 is CASGTAYQETQYF. DNA for the CDR3: TGTGCCAGCGGGACAGCGTACCAAGAGACCCAGTACTTC.

This clone was detected a few times. This rearrangement joins TRBV5-6 to TRBJ1-1, with D perhaps TRBD1 (6 bases). The V gene's germline CDR1 is SGHDT and CDR2 YYEEEE. CDR3 size: 13 residues. V was trimmed by 5 bases and J by 1 base, leaving 9 bases between them. CDR3 DNA sequence: TGTGCCAGCAGGAAGGGGGAGAACACTGAAGCTTTCTTT. Translated, it gives CASRKGENTEAFF.

This rearrangement joins TRBV6-1 to TRBJ2-7, with 13 bases matching TRBD2. CDR1 MNHNS and CDR2 SASEGT come from the germline V gene. The J segment lost 4 bases and the V segment lost 2 bases, leaving 8 bases of the junction unmatched. The CDR3 consists of 17 residues. CDR3 residues: CASSEITSGRVRYEQYF. The CDR3, as DNA: TGTGCCAGCAGTGAAATAACTAGCGGGAGGGTCAGGTACGAGCAGTACTTC.

The chain is built from TRBV5-6 and TRBJ2-3; D is ambiguous. Germline V gives CDR1 SGHDT, CDR2 YYEEEE. This CDR3 is 13 amino acids long. The V gene lost 5 bases and the J gene lost 2 bases, with 9 bases spanning the gap. The CDR3 spells CASSYQTTDTQYF. The CDR3 region has the DNA TGTGCCAGCAGTTACCAGACCACAGATACGCAGTATTTT.

The V and J genes are TRBV19 and TRBJ2-1, with D perhaps matching TRBD2 (5 bases). This CDR3 region has 18 residues. Germline V gives CDR1 LNHDA, CDR2 SQIVND (reference sequence). V was pared by 6 bases and J by 5 bases, with 26 bases between. This CDR3 is CASSTRTRTRKNHNEQFF. The CDR3, as DNA: TGTGCCAGTAGCACCCGGACTCGGACTCGAAAGAACCACAATGAGCAGTTCTTC. Full variable domain (remainder filled in from reference TRBV19 and TRBJ2-1): DGGITQSPKYLFRKEGQNVTLSCEQNLNHDAMYWYRQDPGQGLRLIYYSQIVNDFQKGDIAEGYSVSREKKESFPLTVTSAQKNPTAFYLCASSTRTRTRKNHNEQFFGPGTRLTVL.

The gene calls are TRBV28 and TRBJ1-1; 7 nucleotides line up with TRBD1. This CDR3 region has 16 residues. V lost 11 bases, J lost 1 base, and 16 bases stayed unmatched. Germline V lookup: CDR1 MDHEN, CDR2 SYDVKM. The CDR3 loop is CAVGTAGAGGNTEAFF. The CDR3 DNA reads TGTGCCGTAGGAACCGCGGGGGCAGGGGGGAACACTGAAGCTTTCTTT. The full variable domain, its missing parts supplied by reference TRBV28 and TRBJ1-1, is DVKVTQSSRYLVKRTGEKVFLECVQDMDHENMFWYRQDPGLGLRLIYFSYDVKMKEKGDIPEGYSVSREKKERFSLILESASTNQTSMYLCAVGTAGAGGNTEAFFGQGTRLTVV.

V is TRBV5-6 and J is TRBJ2-7; a weak D match, TRBD1 (6 bases). Germline assignment: CDR1 SGHDT and CDR2 YYEEEE. The V and J ends lost 6 bases and 2 bases respectively, with 15 bases between them. This CDR3 spans 14 amino acids. CDR3 loop: CASMRGLITYEQYF. In nucleotides, the CDR3 is TGTGCCAGCATGAGGGGGTTGATCACCTACGAGCAGTACTTC.

This chain links TRBV27 with TRBJ1-4; the D is unclear. Germline values: CDR1 MNHEY, CDR2 SMNVEV (reference sequence). The V end lost 3 bases, the J end lost 5 bases, and 7 bases lay between the germline ends. The CDR3 covers 13 residues. CDR3 nucleotides: TGTGCCAGCAGTTTCCGAGGGAATGAAAAACTGTTTTTT. The encoded protein is CASSFRGNEKLFF.

The V gene is TRBV14, the J gene TRBJ2-5, with a weak D call TRBD1 (6 bases). Germline V lookup: CDR1 SGHDN, CDR2 FVKESK. The CDR3 extends over 15 amino acids. V lost 1 base and J lost 0, with 9 bases in between. This CDR3 is CASSQGTAYQETQYF. DNA for the CDR3: TGTGCCAGCAGCCAAGGGACAGCGTACCAAGAGACCCAGTACTTC.

The chain recombines TRBV10-3 with TRBJ2-1; TRBD2 aligns across 7 bases. The germline CDR1 and CDR2 sequences are ENHRY and SYGVKD. Losses at the gene ends were 4 bases for V and 2 bases for J; bases not matched to a gene: 5. This CDR3 region has 15 residues. The CDR3: CAISVASGPYNEQFF. The CDR3 nucleotides are TGTGCCATCAGTGTAGCTAGCGGACCCTACAATGAGCAGTTCTTC.

The chain links TRBV7-2 to TRBJ2-1; D remains ambiguous. The germline V gene encodes CDR1 SGHTA and CDR2 FQGNSA. This CDR3 contains 17 residues. V gave up 1 base and J gave up 0 bases, with 13 bases separating them. The CDR3 here is CASSLGSWRSSYNEQFF. The CDR3 DNA reads as TGTGCCAGCAGCTTAGGGAGTTGGAGAAGCTCCTACAATGAGCAGTTCTTC.

This chain links TRBV5-1 with TRBJ1-4; D gene ambiguous. Germline CDR1 reads SGHRS; CDR2 reads YFSETQ. The V end lost 4 bases, the J end lost 0 bases, and 16 bases lay between the germline ends. The CDR3 runs to 17 residues. This CDR3 is CASSPTEGTATNEKLFF. The DNA of the CDR3 is TGCGCCAGCAGCCCCACCGAAGGTACTGCAACTAATGAAAAACTGTTTTTT.

The chain couples TRBV28 to TRBJ2-7; no definite D call. The ends were cut back, 3 bases at V and 6 bases at J, with 6 bases in the middle. CDR3 length equals 11 residues. The V gene's germline CDR1 is MDHEN and CDR2 SYDVKM. The CDR3 protein is CASSFFSEQYF. The CDR3 DNA reads TGTGCCAGCAGTTTCTTTTCCGAGCAGTACTTC.

V is TRBV4-1 and J is TRBJ2-7; 10 bases agree with TRBD2. The germline V gene encodes CDR1 MGHRA and CDR2 YSYEKL. The CDR3 has 16 residues. V lost 3 bases and J lost 1; bases outside the gene matches: 6. As DNA, the CDR3 is TGCGCCAGCAGCCAGGATCTGACTAGCGGGTCCTACGAGCAGTACTTC. Residues: CASSQDLTSGSYEQYF.

The V call is TRBV5-8, the J call TRBJ2-5, with a possible D match to TRBD2 (6 bases). The DNA end is a closer match to TRBJ2-7, so the J assignment may be wrong. CDR1 and CDR2 from the germline V gene are SGHTS and YDEGEE. This CDR3 comprises 14 residues. The CDR3 sequence: CASSLPGTRYEQYF. The CDR3, as DNA: TGTGCCAGCAGCCTACCCGGGACTCGCTACGAGCAGTACTTC.

The chain links TRBV14 to TRBJ2-7, with D unresolved. The CDR3 has 11 amino acids. V shed 4 bases and J shed 3 bases, with 4 bases lying between them. Germline V gives CDR1 SGHDN, CDR2 FVKESK. In nucleotides, the CDR3 is TGTGCCAGCAGCCTATACTACGAGCAGTACTTC. Protein: CASSLYYEQYF.

The genes are TRBV15 and TRBJ2-5; D is unclear. V was pared by 0 bases and J by 5 bases, with 13 bases between. The CDR3 loop spans 15 amino acids. Germline assignment: CDR1 LNHNV and CDR2 YYDKDF (reference sequence). CDR3 region: CATSRDLQGLETQYF. The CDR3 DNA follows: TGTGCCACCAGCAGAGATCTTCAAGGGTTGGAGACCCAGTACTTC. Full variable domain (outside the CDR3, taken from reference TRBV15 and TRBJ2-5): DAMVIQNPRYQVTQFGKPVTLSCSQTLNHNVMYWYQQKSSQAPKLLFHYYDKDFNNEADTPDNFQSRRPNTSFCFLDIRSPGLGDTAMYLCATSRDLQGLETQYFGPGTRLLVL.

The chain links TRBV30 to TRBJ1-2; TRBD1 aligns across 7 bases. V shed 2 bases and J 2 bases; nucleotides not matched to a gene: 5. Germline V gene sequence: CDR1 GTSNPN, CDR2 SVGIG (reference sequence). The CDR3 extends over 14 amino acids. CDR3 sequence reads: CAWSKTGENYGYTF. The DNA for the CDR3 is TGTGCCTGGAGTAAAACAGGGGAGAACTATGGCTACACCTTC.

The gene calls are TRBV7-8 and TRBJ2-3; D is possibly TRBD1 or TRBD2 (5 bases each). V lost 4 bases to trimming and J lost 5 bases, with 16 bases between them. In germline, CDR1 is SGHVS, CDR2 FQNEAQ. The CDR3 sequence is 15 residues long. CDR3 nucleotide sequence: TGTGCCAGCAGCTCTTATTTACCTGGGGGAGATACGCAGTATTTT. The encoded protein is CASSSYLPGGDTQYF.

V gene TRBV27 combines with J gene TRBJ2-7, with TRBD2 matching 9 bases. The CDR3 is 15 amino acids. The germline V gene has CDR1 MNHEY and CDR2 SMNVEV (reference sequence). Trimming cost V 6 bases and J 1 base; bases outside gene matches: 7. As DNA, the CDR3 is TGTGCCAGCAGGGAAGCGGGAGGACTATCCTACGAGCAGTACTTC. It specifies CASREAGGLSYEQYF.

The rearrangement uses TRBV19 and TRBJ2-3, with D maybe TRBD2 (6 bases). Germline CDR1 is LNHDA and CDR2 is SQIVND (reference sequence). The CDR3 runs 14 residues. Trimming removed 5 bases from V and 1 base from J, with 10 bases in between. CDR3 protein: CASSAPGGTDTQYF. The CDR3 nucleotides are TGTGCCAGTAGTGCACCGGGGGGCACAGATACGCAGTATTTT.

The genes are TRBV7-9 and TRBJ2-2; weak D call: TRBD2 (6 bases). Deletions cut 1 base from V and 4 bases from J, with 13 bases between. The CDR3 has 16 amino acids. Germline V gene data show CDR1 as SEHNR and CDR2 as FQNEAQ (reference sequence). CDR3 nucleotide sequence: TGTGCCAGCAGCTTAGTTGCCGGGAGTCCCACCGGGGAGCTGTTTTTT. Its protein is CASSLVAGSPTGELFF.